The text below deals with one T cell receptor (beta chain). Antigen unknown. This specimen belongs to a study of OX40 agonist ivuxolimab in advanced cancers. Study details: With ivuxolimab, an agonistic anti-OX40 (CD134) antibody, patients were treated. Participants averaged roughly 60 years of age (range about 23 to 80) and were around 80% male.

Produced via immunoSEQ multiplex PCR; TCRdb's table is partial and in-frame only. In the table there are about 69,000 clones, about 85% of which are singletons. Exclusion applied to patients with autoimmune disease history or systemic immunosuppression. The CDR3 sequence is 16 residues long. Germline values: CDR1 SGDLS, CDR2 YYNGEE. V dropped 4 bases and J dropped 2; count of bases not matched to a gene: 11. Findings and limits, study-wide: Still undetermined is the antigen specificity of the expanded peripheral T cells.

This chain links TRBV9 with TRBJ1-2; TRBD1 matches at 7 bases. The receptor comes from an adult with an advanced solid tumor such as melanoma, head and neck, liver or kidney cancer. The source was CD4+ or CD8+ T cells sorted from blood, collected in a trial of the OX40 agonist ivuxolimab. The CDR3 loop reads CASSSTLGTENYGYTF. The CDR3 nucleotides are TGTGCCAGCAGCTCGACCCTCGGGACAGAGAACTATGGCTACACCTTC.